These T cell receptor beta chains were read from a single sample in a study of blood T cell repertoires in COVID-19. Produced via immunoSEQ multiplex PCR; TCRdb's table is partial and in-frame only. Of under 150,000 clones listed, roughly 80% are singletons. The sample comprised peripheral blood. These receptors originate from a man between 60 and 75 years old with acute or convalescent COVID-19. Both conserved end residues are part of each CDR3. Fields, in order: V gene, D gene, J gene, clone size, CDR3 DNA, CDR3 protein. The D gene is left open where the match is weak. Clone size appears in some rows only: once, few, many, or a class for an expanded clone.

TRBV19	TRBD2	TRBJ2-2	-	TGTGCCAGTAGAGATCCCCGACTAGCGGCTGTGAACACCGGGGAGCTGTTTTTT	CASRDPRLAAVNTGELFF
TRBV6-5	-	TRBJ2-7	-	TGTGCCAGCACCGCGGTATACGAGCAGTACTTC	CASTAVYEQYF
TRBV12-5	TRBD2	TRBJ2-1	-	TGTGCTAGTGGCAAAGCGGGGGGGCTACATGAGCAGTTCTTC	CASGKAGGLHEQFF
TRBV18	-	TRBJ2-3	-	TGTGCCAGCTCACGGTCAGGGGTCGGCACAGATACGCAGTATTTT	CASSRSGVGTDTQYF
TRBV5-1	TRBD1	TRBJ2-6	-	TGCGCCAGCAGCGGCTCAGGGGGCGTACTCTCTGGGGCCAACGTCCTGACTTTC	CASSGSGGVLSGANVLTF
TRBV12-5	-	TRBJ1-5	-	TGTGCTAGTGGTTTGGACAGGGCGGGCTTCAATCAGCCCCAGCATTTT	CASGLDRAGFNQPQHF
TRBV10-3	TRBD2	TRBJ2-5	-	TGTGCCATCGGGGAGGGACCCTCAGAGACCCAGTACTTC	CAIGEGPSETQYF
TRBV27	TRBD2	TRBJ2-6	-	TGTGCCAGCAGTCCGGGGCTAGCGGGAGGGCCGCGGGCCAACGTCCTGACTTTC	CASSPGLAGGPRANVLTF
TRBV6-5	-	TRBJ2-7	once	TGTGCCAGCAGTTACTCCGCCGATAGCTACGAGCAGTACTTC	CASSYSADSYEQYF
TRBV5-6	-	TRBJ1-1	-	TGTGCCAGCAGCTTCCGGAGGAACACTGAAGCTTTCTTT	CASSFRRNTEAFF
TRBV7-6	-	TRBJ2-1	-	TGTGCCGGGAGTGTGGGGAATGAGCAGTTCTTC	CAGSVGNEQFF
TRBV6-5	-	TRBJ1-1	-	TGTGCCAGCAGTTACCTAGCAGTGAACACTGAAGCTTTCTTT	CASSYLAVNTEAFF
TRBV7-6	TRBD2	TRBJ2-5	-	TGTGCCAGCAGCTTAGGAGCGGGGGGGCCGCCCATGGAAACCCAGTACTTC	CASSLGAGGPPMETQYF
TRBV29-1	-	TRBJ1-5	-	TGCAGCGTTGAAGGGGGCTCGGATCAGCCCCAGCATTTT	CSVEGGSDQPQHF
TRBV19	TRBD1	TRBJ1-5	-	TGTGCCAGTACCATCGGACAGGGGGCCTTCAATCAGCCCCAGCATTTT	CASTIGQGAFNQPQHF
TRBV15	-	TRBJ1-1	-	TGTGCCACCAGCAGGGCGGGGATGAACACTGAAGCTTTCTTT	CATSRAGMNTEAFF